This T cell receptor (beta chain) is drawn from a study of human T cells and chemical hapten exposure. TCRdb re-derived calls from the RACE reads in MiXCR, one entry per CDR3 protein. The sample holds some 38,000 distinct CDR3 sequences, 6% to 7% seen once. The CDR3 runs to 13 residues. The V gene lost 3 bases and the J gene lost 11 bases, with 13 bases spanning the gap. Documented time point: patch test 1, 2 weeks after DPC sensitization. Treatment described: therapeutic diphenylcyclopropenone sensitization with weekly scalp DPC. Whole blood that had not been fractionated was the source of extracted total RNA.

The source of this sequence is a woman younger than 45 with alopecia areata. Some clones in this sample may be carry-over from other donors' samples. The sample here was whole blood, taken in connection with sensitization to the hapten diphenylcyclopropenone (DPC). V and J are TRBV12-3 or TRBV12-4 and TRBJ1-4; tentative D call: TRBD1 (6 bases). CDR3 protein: CASSFLGQDKLFF. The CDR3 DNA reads TGTGCCAGCAGTTTTCTGGGACAAGATAAACTGTTTTTT.